This is a list of T cell receptor beta chains from one sample in a study of prognosis after radiotherapy for stage I lung cancer. One entry per CDR3 protein results from TCRdb running MiXCR on the multiplex PCR reads. Here the sample spans about 25,000 distinct CDR3 sequences, approximately 39% being singletons. This sample comprised PBMCs, obtained before or after stereotactic body radiation therapy (not recorded which). These receptors were taken from a donor over 45 with non-small cell lung cancer. The CDR3 runs from the conserved cysteine through the conserved F or W. Each record gives: V gene, clone size, D gene, J gene, CDR3 protein, CDR3 DNA. D genes are given only for firm matches. Size values are once, few and many counts, or a class for expanded clones, and some rows have none.

v_call: TRBV6-1; clone_size: many; d_call: TRBD1; j_call: TRBJ1-1; cdr3_aa: CAILRDSLPEAFF; cdr3_nt: TGTGCCATCCTAAGGGACAGTCTCCCTGAAGCTTTCTTT
v_call: TRBV6-1; clone_size: medium-sized; d_call: TRBD1; j_call: TRBJ2-1; cdr3_aa: CASRSQGAVNEQFF; cdr3_nt: TGTGCCAGCAGATCACAGGGGGCAGTCAATGAGCAGTTCTTC
v_call: TRBV2; clone_size: NA; d_call: NA; j_call: TRBJ1-4; cdr3_aa: CASNGRSATNEKLFF; cdr3_nt: TGTGCCAGCAACGGAAGGAGTGCAACTAATGAAAAACTGTTTTTT
v_call: TRBV28; clone_size: many; d_call: NA; j_call: TRBJ1-5; cdr3_aa: CASSLSYLNQPQHF; cdr3_nt: TGTGCCAGCAGTTTATCTTACTTAAATCAGCCCCAGCATTTT
v_call: TRBV20-1; clone_size: NA; d_call: NA; j_call: TRBJ1-1; cdr3_aa: CSARPTAGKAEAFF; cdr3_nt: TGCAGTGCTAGACCGACGGCAGGGAAGGCTGAAGCTTTCTTT
v_call: TRBV6-4; clone_size: many; d_call: TRBD2; j_call: TRBJ2-3; cdr3_aa: CASSELAGVRDTQYF; cdr3_nt: TGTGCCAGCAGTGAACTAGCGGGAGTTCGGGATACGCAGTATTTT
v_call: TRBV29-1; clone_size: NA; d_call: TRBD1; j_call: TRBJ2-1; cdr3_aa: CSVADRVGYNEQFF; cdr3_nt: TGCAGCGTCGCCGACAGGGTGGGATACAATGAGCAGTTCTTC
v_call: TRBV7-9; clone_size: many; d_call: NA; j_call: TRBJ2-5; cdr3_aa: CASTNRGGRGLVRVGETQYF; cdr3_nt: TGTGCCAGCACCAACCGTGGGGGGCGCGGACTAGTGAGAGTTGGAGAGACCCAGTACTTC
v_call: TRBV3-1; clone_size: NA; d_call: TRBD2; j_call: TRBJ2-1; cdr3_aa: CASSHELAGGDEQFF; cdr3_nt: TGTGCCAGCAGCCACGAACTAGCGGGAGGTGATGAGCAGTTCTTC
v_call: TRBV20-1; clone_size: medium-sized; d_call: NA; j_call: TRBJ1-5; cdr3_aa: CSASLTENQPQHF; cdr3_nt: TGCAGTGCTAGCTTGACTGAGAATCAGCCCCAGCATTTT
v_call: TRBV20-1; clone_size: many; d_call: NA; j_call: TRBJ2-6; cdr3_aa: CSASDRRANVLTF; cdr3_nt: TGCAGTGCTAGTGACCGCCGGGCCAACGTCCTGACTTTC
v_call: TRBV18; clone_size: many; d_call: NA; j_call: TRBJ1-2; cdr3_aa: CASSSDVYGYTF; cdr3_nt: TGTGCCAGCTCCTCGGATGTCTATGGCTACACCTTC
v_call: TRBV20-1; clone_size: NA; d_call: NA; j_call: TRBJ2-7; cdr3_aa: CIAPPGPGSYEQYF; cdr3_nt: TGCATTGCCCCCCCCGGTCCCGGCTCGTACGAGCAGTACTTC
v_call: TRBV5-1; clone_size: NA; d_call: TRBD2; j_call: TRBJ2-3; cdr3_aa: CASSRNGGATDTQYF; cdr3_nt: TGCGCCAGCAGCAGAAACGGGGGGGCCACAGATACGCAGTATTTT
v_call: TRBV27; clone_size: many; d_call: TRBD1; j_call: TRBJ2-2; cdr3_aa: CASTFRGQTGELFF; cdr3_nt: TGTGCCAGCACTTTCAGGGGGCAGACCGGGGAGCTGTTTTTT
v_call: TRBV4-1; clone_size: many; d_call: TRBD2; j_call: TRBJ2-1; cdr3_aa: CASSQLPGLHNNEQFF; cdr3_nt: TGCGCCAGCAGCCAACTACCGGGACTACACAACAATGAGCAGTTCTTC
v_call: TRBV7-9; clone_size: many; d_call: NA; j_call: TRBJ2-3; cdr3_aa: CASSSSQDFHPDTQYF; cdr3_nt: TGTGCCAGCAGCTCCTCACAGGATTTTCACCCTGATACGCAGTATTTT
v_call: TRBV28; clone_size: NA; d_call: NA; j_call: TRBJ2-6; cdr3_aa: CASSYAGGRGAKVLTF; cdr3_nt: TGTGCCAGCAGTTACGCTGGGGGACGTGGGGCCAAAGTCCTGACTTTC
v_call: TRBV7-9; clone_size: many; d_call: NA; j_call: TRBJ2-2; cdr3_aa: CASSLAGANTGELFF; cdr3_nt: TGTGCCAGCAGCTTAGCGGGAGCGAACACCGGGGAGCTGTTTTTT
v_call: TRBV6-2/TRBV6-3; clone_size: NA; d_call: NA; j_call: TRBJ2-2; cdr3_aa: CASSEPPLFPGAAGELFF; cdr3_nt: TGTGCCAGCAGTGAACCCCCTTTGTTCCCAGGGGCAGCCGGGGAGCTGTTTTTT
v_call: TRBV20-1; clone_size: once; d_call: NA; j_call: TRBJ2-1; cdr3_aa: CSARFGLRLGSYNEQFF; cdr3_nt: TGCAGTGCTAGATTCGGACTGCGGCTTGGATCCTACAATGAGCAGTTCTTC
v_call: TRBV5-1; clone_size: few; d_call: NA; j_call: TRBJ1-1; cdr3_aa: CASSSAGAKNTEAFF; cdr3_nt: TGCGCCAGCAGCTCGGCAGGGGCCAAGAACACTGAAGCTTTCTTT
v_call: TRBV7-9; clone_size: many; d_call: NA; j_call: TRBJ2-3; cdr3_aa: CASIYSGGNTDTQYF; cdr3_nt: TGTGCCAGCATCTACTCAGGGGGGAACACAGATACGCAGTATTTT
v_call: TRBV2; clone_size: few; d_call: NA; j_call: TRBJ2-1; cdr3_aa: CASSQRDEQFF; cdr3_nt: TGTGCCAGCAGTCAGCGGGATGAGCAGTTCTTC
v_call: TRBV7-9; clone_size: NA; d_call: NA; j_call: TRBJ2-7; cdr3_aa: CASSQVQGMVQYF; cdr3_nt: TGTGCCAGCAGCCAAGTTCAAGGGATGGTGCAGTACTTC
v_call: TRBV7-3; clone_size: many; d_call: NA; j_call: TRBJ2-2; cdr3_aa: CASSQQAGNTGELFF; cdr3_nt: TGTGCCAGCAGTCAACAAGCCGGGAACACCGGGGAGCTGTTTTTT
v_call: TRBV9; clone_size: NA; d_call: NA; j_call: TRBJ2-3; cdr3_aa: CASSVAFEAYSTDTQYF; cdr3_nt: TGTGCCAGCAGCGTAGCTTTCGAGGCGTACAGCACAGATACGCAGTATTTT
v_call: TRBV2; clone_size: NA; d_call: TRBD2; j_call: TRBJ2-7; cdr3_aa: CASRPGLAGAYEQYF; cdr3_nt: TGTGCCAGCAGACCTGGACTAGCGGGGGCCTACGAGCAGTACTTC
v_call: TRBV28; clone_size: NA; d_call: TRBD1; j_call: TRBJ1-5; cdr3_aa: CAGSFGDRGFEPQHF; cdr3_nt: TGTGCCGGCAGTTTCGGCGACAGGGGTTTTGAGCCGCAGCATTTT
v_call: TRBV7-9; clone_size: many; d_call: TRBD2; j_call: TRBJ2-7; cdr3_aa: CASSLGGVWTPLAGREGGIYEQYF; cdr3_nt: TGTGCCAGCAGCTTAGGAGGCGTTTGGACACCCCTTGCTGGGCGGGAGGGCGGCATCTACGAGCAGTACTTC
v_call: TRBV27; clone_size: NA; d_call: NA; j_call: TRBJ2-7; cdr3_aa: CASSFGAEQPLEQYF; cdr3_nt: TGTGCCAGCAGTTTTGGGGCGGAACAGCCCCTAGAGCAGTACTTC
v_call: TRBV24-1; clone_size: NA; d_call: TRBD2; j_call: TRBJ2-2; cdr3_aa: CATSGTSGSFWELFF; cdr3_nt: TGTGCCACCAGCGGGACTAGCGGGAGTTTCTGGGAGCTGTTTTTT
v_call: TRBV30; clone_size: many; d_call: NA; j_call: TRBJ1-1; cdr3_aa: CAWGQTNTEAFF; cdr3_nt: TGTGCCTGGGGACAGACGAACACTGAAGCTTTCTTT
v_call: TRBV6-2/TRBV6-3; clone_size: NA; d_call: NA; j_call: TRBJ2-7; cdr3_aa: CASSPGLEVYEQYF; cdr3_nt: TGTGCCAGCAGTCCAGGACTTGAAGTCTACGAGCAGTACTTC
v_call: TRBV6-4; clone_size: NA; d_call: TRBD2; j_call: TRBJ2-7; cdr3_aa: CATDRGLAGHEQYF; cdr3_nt: TGTGCCACCGACCGGGGACTAGCGGGCCACGAGCAGTACTTC
v_call: TRBV5-4; clone_size: NA; d_call: NA; j_call: TRBJ1-1; cdr3_aa: CASSSPYLNTEAFF; cdr3_nt: TGTGCCAGCAGCTCCCCCTACCTGAACACTGAAGCTTTCTTT
v_call: TRBV20-1; clone_size: many; d_call: NA; j_call: TRBJ2-1; cdr3_aa: CSARQGRADIEGYNEQFF; cdr3_nt: TGCAGTGCTAGACAGGGGCGGGCGGACATTGAGGGGTACAATGAGCAGTTCTTC
v_call: TRBV6-1; clone_size: many; d_call: NA; j_call: TRBJ2-1; cdr3_aa: CASTPGGFDSYNEQFF; cdr3_nt: TGTGCCAGCACCCCGGGGGGCTTTGACTCCTACAATGAGCAGTTCTTC
v_call: TRBV20-1; clone_size: NA; d_call: NA; j_call: TRBJ2-1; cdr3_aa: CSARNPIVSGDEQFF; cdr3_nt: TGCAGTGCTAGAAACCCTATCGTGAGTGGGGATGAGCAGTTCTTC
v_call: TRBV25-1; clone_size: many; d_call: NA; j_call: TRBJ1-2; cdr3_aa: CASSPGSHGYTF; cdr3_nt: TGTGCCAGCAGTCCGGGGTCTCATGGCTACACCTTC
v_call: TRBV10-3; clone_size: many; d_call: TRBD1; j_call: TRBJ1-2; cdr3_aa: CAISPGQGSGYTF; cdr3_nt: TGTGCCATCAGTCCCGGACAGGGCTCAGGCTACACCTTC
v_call: TRBV24-1; clone_size: many; d_call: NA; j_call: TRBJ2-1; cdr3_aa: CATGGLPNEQFF; cdr3_nt: TGTGCCACGGGTGGACTGCCCAATGAGCAGTTCTTC
v_call: TRBV6-1; clone_size: NA; d_call: NA; j_call: TRBJ2-7; cdr3_aa: CASSHLRVANSYEQYF; cdr3_nt: TGTGCCAGCAGCCACCTACGGGTGGCAAACTCCTACGAGCAGTACTTC